One sample yielded the 30 T cell receptor beta chains listed below, sequenced in a study of T cells in Graves' hyperthyroidism and ophthalmopathy (dated by TCRdb to the late 2010s). The method was multiplex PCR. Sequencing instrument: Illumina HiSeq 2000. The TCR beta CDR3 regions were amplified from the RNA transcripts. The first round of RT-PCR for the TCR CDR3 was performed with the HTBI primer set and the Qiagen OneStep RT-PCR kit. Using fastp at Q25 and MiXCR, TCRdb reprocessed the public reads and kept productive beta chains. Rows matching on CDR3 protein sequence are summarized as one entry with the most common DNA and genes. This sample has under 300,000 distinct CDR3 sequences in its table, and less than 30% of those were observed once. The ten largest clonotypes hold about a quarter of the sample. Input material: blood. The receptors here all came from a man between 35 and 55 years old with Graves' hyperthyroidism that later progressed to Graves' ophthalmopathy.

This chain connects TRBV12-5 to TRBJ1-5; D may be TRBD1 (5 bases). Trimming removed 3 bases from V and 1 base from J, with 7 bases in between. Germline V gene data show CDR1 as LGHNT and CDR2 as FRNRAP. This CDR3 is 14 amino acids long. CDR3 DNA sequence: TGTGCTAGTGGTTTAGGGGACAGCAATCAGCCCCAGCATTTT. Protein product: CASGLGDSNQPQHF.

This clonotype has at least ten counts. The chain couples TRBV11-3 to TRBJ1-2, with TRBD1 as a possible D gene (5 bases). This CDR3 region has 13 residues. Trimming took 4 bases from V and 4 from J, leaving 10 bases between them. Germline V gene data show CDR1 as SGHNT and CDR2 as YENEEA. CDR3 nucleotide sequence: TGTGCCAGCAGCTGGGACGGTATCTATGGCTACACCTTC. Translation gives CASSWDGIYGYTF.

J is TRBJ1-5 and V is TRBV6-2 or TRBV6-3, with D hard to call. CDR3 length: 14 residues. Germline V CDR1 and CDR2: MNHEY, SVGEGT. V was shortened by 8 bases and J by 6 bases, with 17 bases between the two germline ends. Here the CDR3 reads CASQRARGFQPQHF. The CDR3 DNA is TGTGCCAGCCAAAGAGCCCGGGGATTTCAGCCCCAGCATTTT.

This clonotype was seen ten or more times. This sequence joins TRBV12-3 or TRBV12-4 and TRBJ2-5; D not certain. This CDR3 region has 12 residues. Trimming removed 6 bases at V and 5 bases at J, with 10 bases between. CDR3 sequence: CASSPGVETQYF. In nucleotides, the CDR3 is TGTGCCAGCAGCCCTGGGGTTGAGACCCAGTACTTC.

Ten or more counts support this clonotype. The junction and the germline gene differ at one end; a read error may be behind it. The V gene is TRBV5-1, the J gene TRBJ2-7; 9 positions match TRBD2. Germline V gives CDR1 SGHRS, CDR2 YFSETQ. The CDR3 consists of 14 residues. The CDR3 DNA sequence: TGCGCCAGCAGCCGGCTAGCGGGAACCTACGGGCAGTACTTC. Translating gives CASSRLAGTYGQYF.

V usage is TRBV11-2 and J usage is TRBJ1-1; 9 nucleotides match TRBD1. Germline V gene data show CDR1 as SGHAT and CDR2 as FQNNGV. The CDR3 runs to 14 residues. The J segment lost 3 bases and the V segment lost 8 bases, leaving 7 bases of the junction unmatched. CDR3 amino acids: CASWTGDRYTEAFF. CDR3 DNA: TGTGCCAGCTGGACAGGGGATAGGTACACTGAAGCTTTCTTT.

The sample holds many counts of this clonotype. The chain links TRBV7-9 to TRBJ2-5, with TRBD2 as a possible D gene (5 bases). The CDR3 covers 14 residues. From germline, CDR1 is SEHNR and CDR2 FQNEAQ (reference sequence). The germline V and J ends were trimmed by 3 bases and 5 bases, with 13 bases remaining between them. CDR3 in DNA: TGTGCCAGCAGCTTCTTCGACGGGAAGGAGACCCAGTACTTC. Translation: CASSFFDGKETQYF.

The V gene is TRBV4-2, the J gene TRBJ2-7; 7 positions match TRBD2. CDR1 is LGHNA, CDR2 YNFKEQ, per germline. J was trimmed by 3 bases and V by 4 bases; bases with no gene match: 18. The CDR3 is made up of 18 amino acids. The CDR3 nucleotides are TGTGCCAGCAGCCTCAGACCCAACAGCGGGACGGAAAACTACGAGCAGTACTTC. Its protein is CASSLRPNSGTENYEQYF.

This clonotype came up many times. The chain recombines TRBV7-9 with TRBJ1-2; D is perhaps TRBD1 (5 bases). The CDR3 sequence is 15 residues long. From germline, CDR1 is SEHNR and CDR2 FQNEAQ (reference sequence). Trimming shortened V by 5 bases and J by 0 bases, and 13 bases separated the two germline ends. The CDR3 reads CASSEGRGTNYGYTF. The CDR3 DNA reads TGTGCCAGCAGCGAAGGGCGGGGGACTAACTATGGCTACACCTTC.

This clonotype was seen many times. The chain couples TRBV29-1 to TRBJ2-7; 14 nucleotides match TRBD2. Germline V gives CDR1 SQVTM, CDR2 ANQGSEA. The V and J ends lost 4 bases and 0 bases, in that order; junction bases with no gene match: 8. The CDR3 is 17 amino acids. Here the CDR3 DNA reads TGCAGCGTTGGCGGGACTAGCGGGAGTACAAGCTCCTACGAGCAGTACTTC. Its translation: CSVGGTSGSTSSYEQYF.

This clonotype has at least ten counts. V gene TRBV3-1 combines with J gene TRBJ2-7; D gene unclear. Germline V gene lookup returns CDR1 LGHDT and CDR2 YNNKEL (reference sequence). Trimming shortened V by 4 bases and J by 2 bases, and 15 bases separated the two germline ends. The CDR3 is 15 residues long. The CDR3 sequence: CASSPSVMSTYEQYF. The DNA of the CDR3 is TGTGCCAGCAGCCCTTCGGTCATGTCCACCTACGAGCAGTACTTC.

In its sample, this clonotype was seen many times. The rearrangement uses TRBV5-1 and TRBJ2-3; tentatively, D is TRBD1 or TRBD2 (6 bases each). Germline loops: CDR1 SGHRS, CDR2 YFSETQ. This CDR3 contains 17 residues. Deletions cut 4 bases from V and 0 bases from J, with 18 bases between. CDR3 sequence: CASSRTVSRGSTDTQYF. The CDR3 DNA sequence: TGCGCCAGCAGCCGGACAGTTTCGCGGGGAAGCACAGATACGCAGTATTTT.

This clonotype was detected ten times or more. The chain combines TRBV7-2 with TRBJ2-5; 11 nucleotides match TRBD2. V lost 3 bases to trimming and J lost 2 bases; unmatched junction nucleotides: 5. The length of the CDR3 is 16 residues. Germline CDR1 is SGHTA and CDR2 is FQGNSA. The CDR3 DNA reads as TGTGCCAGCAGCTTGCAGACTAGCGGGGCACAAGAGACCCAGTACTTC. This gives the protein CASSLQTSGAQETQYF.

The gene calls are TRBV7-2 and TRBJ2-2; the D is unclear. The CDR3 has 11 residues. Per the germline V gene, CDR1 is SGHTA and CDR2 is FQGNSA. V gave up 5 bases and J gave up 5 bases, with 3 bases separating them. The CDR3 protein is CASSETGELFF. CDR3 nucleotide sequence: TGTGCCAGCAGCGAAACCGGGGAGCTGTTTTTT.

This clonotype was seen repeatedly, ten times or more. The chain joins TRBV10-2 to TRBJ2-4, with 11 nucleotides matching TRBD1. Germline values: CDR1 WSHSY, CDR2 SAAADI. The CDR3 consists of 16 residues. The J segment lost 3 bases and the V segment lost 7 bases, leaving 8 bases of the junction unmatched. The CDR3 protein is CASTRTGGLDKNIQYF. CDR3 in DNA: TGCGCCAGCACTCGGACAGGGGGCTTAGACAAAAACATTCAGTACTTC.

This clonotype was observed many times. The chain couples TRBV18 to TRBJ1-2; weak D call: TRBD1 (6 bases). The CDR3 has 12 residues. V was pared by 4 bases and J by 8 bases, with 11 bases between. In germline, CDR1 is KGHSH, CDR2 LQKENI. CDR3 protein: CASSLFRGGYTF. The CDR3 DNA is TGTGCCAGCTCACTGTTCAGGGGCGGCTACACCTTC.

This clonotype was seen ten or more times. The chain carries TRBV10-3 and TRBJ1-2, with 7 bases that match TRBD1. The CDR3 runs 19 residues. Germline CDR1 is ENHRY and CDR2 is SYGVKD. The V gene end was trimmed by 2 bases and the J gene end by 1 base; junction bases not matched to a gene: 16. CDR3 loop: CAISEASGTASTYNYGYTF. The CDR3 nucleotides are TGTGCCATCAGTGAGGCGAGCGGGACAGCTTCAACCTATAACTATGGCTACACCTTC.

The rearrangement joins TRBV28 to TRBJ2-7; D gene uncertain. Germline assignment: CDR1 MDHEN and CDR2 SYDVKM. The CDR3 consists of 13 residues. Trimming removed 1 base at V and 4 bases at J, with 8 bases between. The CDR3 is CASSLYRIYEQYF. In DNA form, the CDR3 reads TGTGCCAGCAGTTTATACAGAATTTACGAGCAGTACTTC.

This clonotype was counted ten times or more. The rearrangement joins TRBV19 to TRBJ1-1; D ambiguous. Germline V gene data show CDR1 as LNHDA and CDR2 as SQIVND (reference sequence). Trimming took off 6 bases at V and 5 bases at J, with 10 bases between the two ends. The CDR3 consists of 12 residues. The CDR3 nucleotides are TGTGCCAGTAGCAACGGGCCAACTGAAGCTTTCTTT. This gives the protein CASSNGPTEAFF.

This clonotype was counted only a few times. This chain links TRBV6-2 or TRBV6-3 with TRBJ2-5, with TRBD2 matching 16 bases. J was trimmed by 5 bases and V by 2 bases; bases with no gene match: 11. CDR3 length: 19 residues. Per the germline V gene, CDR1 is MNHEY and CDR2 is SVGEGT. For the CDR3, the DNA is TGTGCCAGCAGTTACGGGACTAGCGGGAGGGCCGGTTCGAGGGAGACCCAGTACTTC. It translates to CASSYGTSGRAGSRETQYF.

In this sample, this clonotype turned up many times. The genes are TRBV20-1 and TRBJ1-5, with 7 bases identical to TRBD1. CDR3 length: 13 amino acids. The germline V gene encodes CDR1 DFQATT and CDR2 SNEGSKA (reference sequence). The V segment lost 5 bases and the J segment 7 bases; nucleotides outside the gene matches: 8. DNA for the CDR3: TGCAGTGCTTCGCAGGGGGGTGGGCAGCCCCAGCATTTT. It translates to CSASQGGGQPQHF.

This chain links TRBV9 with TRBJ1-5, with a weak D call TRBD1 (6 bases). The CDR3 loop spans 15 amino acids. V shed 4 bases and J shed 6 bases, with 17 bases lying between them. Germline CDR1 SGDLS, CDR2 YYNGEE. The CDR3 protein is CASSPSGRGFQPQHF. CDR3 bases: TGTGCCAGCAGCCCCTCAGGAAGGGGGTTTCAGCCCCAGCATTTT. The whole variable domain, remainder taken from reference TRBV9 and TRBJ1-5, is DSGVTQTPKHLITATGQRVTLRCSPRSGDLSVYWYQQSLDQGLQFLIQYYNGEERAKGNILERFSAQQFPDLHSELNLSSLELGDSALYFCASSPSGRGFQPQHFGDGTRLSIL.

The V gene is TRBV7-2, the J gene TRBJ2-2, with D perhaps matching TRBD1 (7 bases). Trimming shortened V by 6 bases and J by 5 bases, and 16 bases separated the two germline ends. Germline CDR1 reads SGHTA; CDR2 reads FQGNSA. The CDR3 covers 15 residues. In nucleotides, the CDR3 is TGTGCCAGCAGAGGAGGGGGCGTGAGAACCGGGGAGCTGTTTTTT. This translates into CASRGGGVRTGELFF.

The gene calls are TRBV29-1 and TRBJ2-7; 7 bases agree with TRBD1. Losses at the gene ends were 2 bases for V and 6 bases for J; bases not matched to a gene: 1. There are 11 residues in the CDR3. Per the germline V gene, CDR1 is SQVTM and CDR2 is ANQGSEA. The CDR3 nucleotides are TGCAGCGTTGAACAGGGGGTCGAGCAGTACTTC. This sequence encodes CSVEQGVEQYF.

This clonotype was counted many times. This sequence joins TRBV24-1 and TRBJ2-6; D unclear. The CDR3 runs 15 residues. V lost 5 bases, J lost 0 bases, and 7 bases lay in between. The germline V gene has CDR1 KGHDR and CDR2 SFDVKD. CDR3 sequence reads: CATSGQASGANVLTF. The CDR3 DNA reads as TGTGCCACCAGTGGTCAGGCCTCTGGGGCCAACGTCCTGACTTTC.

This clonotype showed up many times. The J gene is TRBJ1-6, the V gene TRBV20-1; no reliable D call. This CDR3 comprises 13 residues. Germline CDR1 is DFQATT and CDR2 is SNEGSKA (reference sequence). The V and J ends lost 5 bases and 3 bases respectively, with 8 bases between them. CDR3 protein: CSASFGYNSPLHF. CDR3 in DNA: TGCAGTGCTTCCTTCGGCTATAATTCACCCCTCCACTTT.

The chain uses TRBV7-2 and TRBJ1-5; D uncertain. V was trimmed by 2 bases and J by 6 bases, leaving 11 bases between them. The CDR3 length is 14 residues. Germline V gene data show CDR1 as SGHTA and CDR2 as FQGNSA. CDR3 sequence: CASSLRGESQPQHF. The CDR3 nucleotides are TGTGCCAGCAGCTTACGAGGAGAGTCTCAGCCCCAGCATTTT.

There are many counts of this clonotype. The V gene is TRBV6-1, the J gene TRBJ2-5; the match to TRBD2 covers 7 bases. Germline CDR1 MNHNS, CDR2 SASEGT. The V segment lost 2 bases and the J segment 4 bases; nucleotides outside the gene matches: 7. This CDR3 has 15 amino acids. The CDR3 nucleotides are TGTGCCAGCAGTGAACAGGGTCCGGGGGGAGAGACCCAGTACTTC. Its translation is CASSEQGPGGETQYF.

Worth noting for this clonotype: One end of the junction varies from germline; a read error may be responsible. This rearrangement joins TRBV12-3 or TRBV12-4 to TRBJ1-1, with TRBD1 as a possible D gene (5 bases). This CDR3 region has 14 residues. The CDR3 nucleotides are TGTGCCAGCACTGGGGACGGCATGAACACTGAAGCTTTCTTC. Its protein is CASTGDGMNTEAFF.

The CDR3 DNA reads TGTGCCAGCAGTTACCGAACAGGTACCACTGAAGCTTTCTTT. Translated: CASSYRTGTTEAFF. This sequence joins TRBV12-3 or TRBV12-4 and TRBJ1-1, with a weak D call TRBD1 (5 bases). CDR3 length: 14 residues. V was cut by 4 bases and J by 4 bases, with 13 bases left in between.